This T cell receptor beta chain was found in a study of cytomegalovirus exposure and HLA in healthy donors. Notes on this clone: The antigen is unknown.

The study, taken as a whole, reports: Accounts indicate the classifier identified cytomegalovirus status with strong specificity and sensitivity. A later analysis, which compared TCR beta chains of equal frequency, found the HLA-associated ones more clonally expanded.

The V and J ends lost 3 bases and 7 bases respectively, with 10 bases between them. This CDR3 comprises 12 residues. Germline V gives CDR1 KGHSY, CDR2 FQNENV. With 60 Vbeta and 13 Jbeta primers, the PCR was carried out. Original handling: The authors later counted about 80 million unique TCR beta chains, some 9.9 million of them shared. Libraries were prepared by immunoSEQ multiplex PCR; TCRdb keeps only in-frame clonotypes and omits some of them. V and J calls and clone size are copied from that table; D and trimming were computed from the DNA. The sample table sets out about 130,000 clones. Nominally healthy donors were sampled, though unrecorded immune exposures were likely.

V usage is TRBV16 and J usage is TRBJ2-7; tentatively, D is TRBD2 (5 bases). The clonotype originates from a man between 18 and 29 years old in good health and CMV-seronegative. Specimen: PBMCs. As DNA, the CDR3 is TGTGCCAGCAGCCAGAGGGCCTCGGAGCAGTACTTC. Its translation is CASSQRASEQYF.